Listed here are 23 T cell receptor beta chains from one sample, sequenced in a study of cytomegalovirus exposure and HLA in healthy donors. PCR primers comprised 60 Vbeta and 13 Jbeta primers. The assay was immunoSEQ multiplex PCR, and TCRdb's table has in-frame clones only and misses some. The sample yields about 95,000 clones, roughly 79% seen once. The sample consisted of PBMCs. The source of these receptors is a woman in her 40s in good health and CMV-seronegative.

This chain joins TRBV13 and TRBJ1-1, with TRBD1 matching over 8 bases. With V trimmed by 6 bases and J by 3 bases, 6 bases remained unmatched. CDR1 PRHDT and CDR2 FYEKMQ come from the germline V gene (reference sequence). The CDR3 has 14 residues. The chain's CDR3 is CASRTGVEDTEAFF. DNA for the CDR3: TGTGCCAGCAGGACAGGGGTCGAGGACACTGAAGCTTTCTTT.

The chain joins TRBV30 to TRBJ1-6, with D perhaps matching TRBD1 (6 bases). Germline loops: CDR1 GTSNPN, CDR2 SVGIG (reference sequence). Trimming removed 0 bases at V and 4 bases at J, with 16 bases between. The CDR3 is made up of 17 amino acids. The CDR3 region has the DNA TGTGCCTGGAGTGTACCGGACAGAACCTTTTATAATTCACCCCTCCACTTT. This sequence encodes CAWSVPDRTFYNSPLHF.

The chain is built from TRBV15 and TRBJ2-7, with TRBD1 matching over 9 bases. The CDR3 sequence is 16 residues long. Germline loops: CDR1 LNHNV, CDR2 YYDKDF (reference sequence). The V gene end was trimmed by 0 bases and the J gene end by 3 bases; junction bases not matched to a gene: 6. This chain's CDR3 is CATSRDPTGQGYEQYF. CDR3 coding DNA: TGTGCCACCAGCAGAGACCCCACGGGACAGGGCTACGAGCAGTACTTC.

The V gene is TRBV4-3, the J gene TRBJ1-1, with a tentative D call TRBD1 (6 bases). The germline V gene has CDR1 LGHNA and CDR2 YSLEER. Between the trimmed V and J ends, which lost 4 bases and 5 bases, there was a span of 17 bases. The CDR3 runs to 15 residues. The CDR3 loop reads CASSRYGGRGTEAFF. In DNA form, the CDR3 reads TGCGCCAGCAGCCGTTACGGGGGGCGGGGGACTGAAGCTTTCTTT.

The rearrangement joins TRBV6-5 to TRBJ2-7; D possibly corresponds to TRBD1 (5 bases). Looked up from germline, CDR1 is MNHEY and CDR2 is SVGAGI. The CDR3 is made up of 13 amino acids. Between the trimmed V and J ends, which lost 5 bases and 1 base, there was a span of 9 bases. The CDR3 coding sequence is TGTGCCAGCAGTAGGACAAGTTCCTACGAGCAGTACTTC. Translation: CASSRTSSYEQYF.

The rearrangement uses TRBV5-1 and TRBJ2-1, with a possible D match to TRBD2 (5 bases). The germline V gene has CDR1 SGHRS and CDR2 YFSETQ. The CDR3 length is 13 residues. V was cut by 4 bases and J by 5 bases, with 10 bases left in between. The CDR3 coding sequence is TGCGCCAGCAGCGCGGACGGGAACAATGAGCAGTTCTTC. Amino acid sequence: CASSADGNNEQFF.

The chain links TRBV7-8 to TRBJ2-2, with 7 bases identical to TRBD2. CDR1 and CDR2 from the germline V gene are SGHVS and FQNEAQ. The trim removed 4 bases at V and 2 bases at J, leaving 7 bases unmatched. CDR3 length: 16 amino acids. CDR3 nucleotide sequence: TGTGCCAGCAGCTGGTTCGGGACTACTAACACCGGGGAGCTGTTTTTT. As protein: CASSWFGTTNTGELFF.

The chain employs TRBV5-8 and TRBJ1-5, with D hard to call. Between the trimmed V and J ends, which lost 0 bases and 0 bases, there was a span of 7 bases. Germline CDR1 reads SGHTS; CDR2 reads YDEGEE. This CDR3 contains 15 residues. CDR3 loop: CASSLDGDSNQPQHF. The CDR3 region has the DNA TGTGCCAGCAGCTTGGATGGAGATAGCAATCAGCCCCAGCATTTT.

The chain uses TRBV2 and TRBJ1-2, with 8 bases matching TRBD1. V lost 5 bases and J lost 7; bases outside the gene matches: 6. CDR1 is SNHLY and CDR2 is FYNNEI in the germline V gene. CDR3 length equals 13 residues. This chain's CDR3 is CASSLTGGSGYTF. The DNA of the CDR3 is TGTGCCAGCAGTCTAACAGGGGGAAGTGGCTACACCTTC.

This chain joins TRBV19 and TRBJ2-7; no reliable D call. The CDR3 loop spans 13 amino acids. CDR1 and CDR2 from the germline V gene are LNHDA and SQIVND (reference sequence). Trimming left V 6 bases short and J 2 bases short, with 11 bases between. The CDR3 DNA reads TGTGCCAGTAGGGGCCCTTATCCCTACGAGCAGTACTTC. It encodes CASRGPYPYEQYF.

The chain uses TRBV27 and TRBJ2-7; 10 nucleotides agree with TRBD1. The CDR3 length is 16 residues. The germline gives CDR1 MNHEY, CDR2 SMNVEV (reference sequence). V shed 5 bases, J shed 1 base, and the junction held 8 bases outside the gene matches. In DNA, the CDR3 is TGTGCCAGCAGTCTTTCCCCGGGACAGGGGTCCTACGAGCAGTACTTC. Protein: CASSLSPGQGSYEQYF.

The chain is built from TRBV7-6 and TRBJ2-5, with TRBD1 identical over 10 bases. CDR3 size: 13 residues. Germline lookup yields CDR1 SGHVS and CDR2 FNYEAQ. V trimming: 5 bases; J trimming: 4 bases; junction bases outside the gene matches: 1. CDR3 protein: CASSRDRGETQYF. The CDR3 DNA is TGTGCCAGCAGCCGGGACAGGGGAGAGACCCAGTACTTC. The full variable domain, with the rest looked up from reference TRBV7-6 and TRBJ2-5, is GAGVSQSPRYKVTKRGQDVALRCDPISGHVSLYWYRQALGQGPEFLTYFNYEAQQDKSGLPNDRFSAERPEGSISTLTIQRTEQRDSAMYRCASSRDRGETQYFGPGTRLLVL.

The genes are TRBV7-2 and TRBJ2-3; the match to TRBD1 covers 9 bases. The CDR3 has 15 residues. Germline V gene data show CDR1 as SGHTA and CDR2 as FQGNSA. Trimming at V came to 2 bases and at J to 4 bases, leaving 4 bases not matched to a gene. The CDR3 is CASSLTGGGSDTQYF. DNA of the CDR3: TGTGCCAGCAGCTTAACAGGGGGCGGGTCAGATACGCAGTATTTT.

The chain links TRBV4-1 to TRBJ2-7; TRBD2 matches at 9 bases. The CDR3 totals 15 residues. V dropped 0 bases and J dropped 2; count of bases not matched to a gene: 2. The germline CDR1 and CDR2 sequences are MGHRA and YSYEKL. CDR3 region: CASSQDGGGAYEQYF. The CDR3 DNA is TGCGCCAGCAGCCAAGACGGCGGGGGGGCCTACGAGCAGTACTTC.

The V call is TRBV2, the J call TRBJ1-4; D gene unclear. CDR3 length equals 11 residues. V was pared by 8 bases and J by 5 bases, with 6 bases between. The V gene's germline CDR1 is SNHLY and CDR2 FYNNEI. CDR3 amino acids: CASDWNEKLFF. The DNA for the CDR3 is TGTGCCAGCGACTGGAATGAAAAACTGTTTTTT. The full variable domain, completed using reference TRBV2 and TRBJ1-4, is EPEVTQTPSHQVTQMGQEVILRCVPISNHLYFYWYRQILGQKVEFLVSFYNNEISEKSEIFDDQFSVERPDGSNFTLKIRSTKLEDSAMYFCASDWNEKLFFGSGTQLSVL.

The chain employs TRBV13 and TRBJ2-3; a possible D gene is TRBD1 (6 bases). Trimming removed 5 bases at V and 0 bases at J, with 18 bases between. The CDR3 spans 17 residues. CDR1 PRHDT and CDR2 FYEKMQ come from the germline V gene (reference sequence). The chain's CDR3 is CASSPPDRALSTDTQYF. CDR3 bases: TGTGCCAGCAGCCCTCCGGACAGAGCCCTTAGCACAGATACGCAGTATTTT.

This chain connects TRBV29-1 to TRBJ1-1; tentative D call: TRBD1 (5 bases). The CDR3 sequence is 14 residues long. The germline gives CDR1 SQVTM, CDR2 ANQGSEA. Trimming took 8 bases from V and 1 from J, leaving 17 bases between them. CDR3: CSILKAGPNTEAFF. CDR3 in DNA: TGCAGCATTCTCAAGGCAGGGCCGAACACTGAAGCTTTCTTT.

This rearrangement joins TRBV5-5 to TRBJ2-1; a possible D gene is TRBD1 (6 bases). This CDR3 comprises 14 residues. V was shortened by 4 bases and J by 9 bases, with 17 bases between the two germline ends. In germline, CDR1 is SGHKS, CDR2 YYEKEE (reference sequence). This CDR3 is CASSLLSGAGEQFF. In DNA, the CDR3 is TGTGCCAGCAGCCTTCTCTCAGGGGCGGGTGAGCAGTTCTTC.

The CDR3 DNA is TGCGCCAGCAGCGAACGAGCGGGGGGGCAGGGCGATGAGCAGTTCTTC. Translating gives CASSERAGGQGDEQFF. V and J are TRBV5-1 and TRBJ2-1; 10 nucleotides line up with TRBD2. The CDR3 loop spans 16 amino acids. CDR1 and CDR2 from the germline V gene are SGHRS and YFSETQ. With 4 bases clipped from V and 8 bases from J, the junction kept 12 bases outside the gene matches.

This clone has just a few counts. The chain uses TRBV27 and TRBJ2-2, with 8 bases aligning to TRBD2. Germline V gene data show CDR1 as MNHEY and CDR2 as SMNVEV (reference sequence). Germline trimming cut 7 bases from V and 4 bases from J; bases unmatched to any gene: 17. The CDR3 extends over 18 amino acids. This CDR3 reads CASIPRGSGLEATGELFF. The DNA of the CDR3 is TGTGCCAGCATCCCCCGGGGGTCGGGACTAGAGGCCACCGGGGAGCTGTTTTTT.

This sequence joins TRBV15 and TRBJ1-2, with 10 bases matching TRBD1. Germline-derived CDR1 and CDR2 are LNHNV and YYDKDF (reference sequence). This CDR3 region has 15 residues. J gave up 4 bases and V 5 bases, and 7 bases lay outside the gene matches. The CDR3 loop is CATSARQGAVYGYTF. CDR3 sequence (DNA): TGTGCCACCAGCGCTCGACAGGGGGCTGTCTATGGCTACACCTTC.

This chain links TRBV7-6 with TRBJ1-1; no reliable D call. CDR3 size: 16 residues. V dropped 5 bases and J dropped 0 bases, with 16 bases sitting between them. Germline CDR1 is SGHVS and CDR2 is FNYEAQ. The CDR3 DNA follows: TGTGCCAGCAGCCCACCCCGACGGGAGTTGAACACTGAAGCTTTCTTT. It yields the protein CASSPPRRELNTEAFF.

The table lists this clone with a count of one. This chain joins TRBV4-2 and TRBJ1-1; TRBD1 matches 9 bases. Germline V gives CDR1 LGHNA, CDR2 YNFKEQ. The V gene end was trimmed by 5 bases and the J gene end by 3 bases; junction bases not matched to a gene: 7. The CDR3 contains 15 residues. The CDR3 DNA is TGTGCCAGCAGCACCGGGACAGGGTGGGACACTGAAGCTTTCTTT. Translation: CASSTGTGWDTEAFF.